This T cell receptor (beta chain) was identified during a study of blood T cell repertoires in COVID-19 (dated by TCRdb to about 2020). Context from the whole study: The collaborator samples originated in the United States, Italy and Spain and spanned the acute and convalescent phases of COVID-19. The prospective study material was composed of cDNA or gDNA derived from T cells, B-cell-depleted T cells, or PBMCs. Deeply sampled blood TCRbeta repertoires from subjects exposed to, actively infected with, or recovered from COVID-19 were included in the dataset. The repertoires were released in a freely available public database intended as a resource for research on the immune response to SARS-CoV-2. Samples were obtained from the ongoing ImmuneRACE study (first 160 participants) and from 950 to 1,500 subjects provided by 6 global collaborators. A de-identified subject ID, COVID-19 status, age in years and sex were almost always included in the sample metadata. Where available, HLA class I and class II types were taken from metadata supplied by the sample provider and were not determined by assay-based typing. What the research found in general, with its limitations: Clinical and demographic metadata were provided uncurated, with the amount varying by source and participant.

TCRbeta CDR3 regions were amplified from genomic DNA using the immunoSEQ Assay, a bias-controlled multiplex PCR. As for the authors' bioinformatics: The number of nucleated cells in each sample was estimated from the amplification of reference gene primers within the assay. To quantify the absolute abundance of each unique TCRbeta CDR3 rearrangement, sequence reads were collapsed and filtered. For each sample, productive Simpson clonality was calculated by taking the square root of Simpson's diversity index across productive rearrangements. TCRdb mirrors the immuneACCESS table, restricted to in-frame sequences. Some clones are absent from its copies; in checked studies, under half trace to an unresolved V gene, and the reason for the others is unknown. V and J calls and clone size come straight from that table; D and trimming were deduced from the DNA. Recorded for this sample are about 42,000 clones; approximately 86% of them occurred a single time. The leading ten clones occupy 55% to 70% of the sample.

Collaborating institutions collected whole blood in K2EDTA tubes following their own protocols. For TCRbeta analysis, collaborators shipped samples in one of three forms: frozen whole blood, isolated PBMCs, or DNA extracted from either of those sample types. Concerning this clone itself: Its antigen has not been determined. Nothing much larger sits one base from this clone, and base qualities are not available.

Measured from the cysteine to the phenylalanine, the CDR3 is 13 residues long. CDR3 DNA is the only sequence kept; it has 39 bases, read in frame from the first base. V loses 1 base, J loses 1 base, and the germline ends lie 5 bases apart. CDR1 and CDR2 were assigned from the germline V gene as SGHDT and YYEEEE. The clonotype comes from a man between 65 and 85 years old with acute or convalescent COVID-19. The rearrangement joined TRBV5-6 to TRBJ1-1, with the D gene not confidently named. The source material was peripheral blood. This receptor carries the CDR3 CASSLTGNTEAFF. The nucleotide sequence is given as TGTGCCAGCAGCTTGACCGGGAACACTGAAGCTTTCTTT. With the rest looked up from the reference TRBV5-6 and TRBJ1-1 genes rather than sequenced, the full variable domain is DAGVTQSPTHLIKTRGQQVTLRCSPKSGHDTVSWYQQALGQGPQFIFQYYEEEERQRGNFPDRFSGHQFPNYSSELNVNALLLGDSALYLCASSLTGNTEAFFGQGTRLTVV.